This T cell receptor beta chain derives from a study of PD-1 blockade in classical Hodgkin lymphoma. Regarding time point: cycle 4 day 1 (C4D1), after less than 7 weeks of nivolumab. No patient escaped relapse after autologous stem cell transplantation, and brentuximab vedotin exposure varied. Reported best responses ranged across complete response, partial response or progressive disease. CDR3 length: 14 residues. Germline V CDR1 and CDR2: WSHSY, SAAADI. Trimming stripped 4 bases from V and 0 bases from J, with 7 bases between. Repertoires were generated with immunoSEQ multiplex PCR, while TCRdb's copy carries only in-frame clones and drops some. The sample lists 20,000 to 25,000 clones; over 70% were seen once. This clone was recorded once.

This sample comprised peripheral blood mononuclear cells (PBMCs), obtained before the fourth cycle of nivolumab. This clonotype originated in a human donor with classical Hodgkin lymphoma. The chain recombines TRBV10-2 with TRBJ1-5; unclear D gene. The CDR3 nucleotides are TGCGCCAGCAGTGCCTTATATAGCAATCAGCCCCAGCATTTT. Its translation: CASSALYSNQPQHF.